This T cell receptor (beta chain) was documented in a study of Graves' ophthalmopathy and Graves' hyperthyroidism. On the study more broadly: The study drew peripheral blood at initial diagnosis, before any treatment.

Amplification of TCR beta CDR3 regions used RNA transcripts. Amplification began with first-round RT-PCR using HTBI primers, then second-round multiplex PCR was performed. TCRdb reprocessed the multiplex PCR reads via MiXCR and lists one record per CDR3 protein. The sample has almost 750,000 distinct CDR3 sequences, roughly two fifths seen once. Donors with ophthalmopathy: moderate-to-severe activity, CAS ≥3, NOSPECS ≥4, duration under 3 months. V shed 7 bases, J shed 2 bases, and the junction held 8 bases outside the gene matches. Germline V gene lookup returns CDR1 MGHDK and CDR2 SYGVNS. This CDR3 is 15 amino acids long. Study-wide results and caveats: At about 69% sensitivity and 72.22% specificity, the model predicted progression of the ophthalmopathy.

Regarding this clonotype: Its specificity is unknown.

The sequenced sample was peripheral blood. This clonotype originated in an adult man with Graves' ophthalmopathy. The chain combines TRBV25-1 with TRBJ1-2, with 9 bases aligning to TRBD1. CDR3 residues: CASMDADRGNYGYTF. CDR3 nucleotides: TGTGCCAGCATGGACGCGGACAGGGGAAACTATGGCTACACCTTC.